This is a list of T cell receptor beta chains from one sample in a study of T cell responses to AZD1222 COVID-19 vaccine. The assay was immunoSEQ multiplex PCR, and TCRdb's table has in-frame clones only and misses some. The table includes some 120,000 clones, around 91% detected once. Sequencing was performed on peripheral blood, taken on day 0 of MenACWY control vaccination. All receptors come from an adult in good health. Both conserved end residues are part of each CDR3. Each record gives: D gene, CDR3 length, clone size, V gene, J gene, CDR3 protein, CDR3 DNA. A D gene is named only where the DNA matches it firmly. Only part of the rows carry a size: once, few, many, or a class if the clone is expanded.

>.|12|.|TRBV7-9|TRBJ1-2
CASSLETYGYTF
TGTGCCAGCAGCTTAGAGACCTATGGCTACACCTTC
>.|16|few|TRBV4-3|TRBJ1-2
CASSRSVPVGFDGYTF
TGCGCCAGCAGCCGGAGCGTGCCCGTAGGGTTCGATGGCTACACCTTC
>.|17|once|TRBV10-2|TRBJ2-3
CASSPATLFLASDTQYF
TGCGCCAGCAGCCCGGCGACACTTTTCTTGGCCTCAGATACGCAGTATTTT
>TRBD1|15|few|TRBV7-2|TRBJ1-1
CASSLRQGGYTEAFF
TGTGCCAGCAGCTTACGACAGGGGGGTTACACTGAAGCTTTCTTT
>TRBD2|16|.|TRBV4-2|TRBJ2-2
CASSRMLGRDTGELFF
TGTGCCAGCAGCCGCATGCTGGGGAGGGACACCGGGGAGCTGTTTTTT
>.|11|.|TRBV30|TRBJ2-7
CAWVGVYEQYF
TGTGCCTGGGTGGGGGTATACGAGCAGTACTTC
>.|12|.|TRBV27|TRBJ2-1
CASSNTYNEQFF
TGTGCCAGCAGTAACACCTACAATGAGCAGTTCTTC
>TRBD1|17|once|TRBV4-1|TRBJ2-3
CASSQGFIQGNTDTQYF
TGCGCCAGCAGCCAAGGGTTTATACAGGGGAACACAGATACGCAGTATTTT
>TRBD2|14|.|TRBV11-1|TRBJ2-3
CASSLHSGDDTQYF
TGTGCCAGCAGCTTGCATAGCGGGGATGATACGCAGTATTTT
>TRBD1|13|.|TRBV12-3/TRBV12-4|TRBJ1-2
CASSGTGIYGYTF
TGTGCCAGCAGCGGGACAGGGATTTATGGCTACACCTTC
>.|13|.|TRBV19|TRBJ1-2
CASSIRGFYGYTF
TGTGCCAGTAGTATCCGCGGTTTTTATGGCTACACCTTC
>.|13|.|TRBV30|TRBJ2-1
CAWSSQTNGRQFF
TGTGCCTGGAGTTCACAGACCAACGGGCGGCAGTTCTTC
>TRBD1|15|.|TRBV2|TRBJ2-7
CASSRDSLSSYEQYF
TGTGCCAGCAGTCGGGACAGCCTTAGCTCCTACGAGCAGTACTTC
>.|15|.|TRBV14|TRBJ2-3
CASSQTGISTDTQYF
TGTGCCAGCAGCCAGACGGGAATTAGCACAGATACGCAGTATTTT
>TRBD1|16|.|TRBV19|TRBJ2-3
CASSISPGGATDTQYF
TGTGCCAGTAGTATATCCCCAGGGGGCGCGACAGATACGCAGTATTTT
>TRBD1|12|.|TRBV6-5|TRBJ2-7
CASAGQGYEQYF
TGTGCCAGCGCCGGACAGGGCTACGAGCAGTACTTC
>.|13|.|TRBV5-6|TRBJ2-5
CASSRTFQETQYF
TGTGCCAGCAGCCGGACTTTCCAAGAGACCCAGTACTTC
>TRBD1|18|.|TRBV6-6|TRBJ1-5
CASSLYSRGLGSNQPQHF
TGTGCCAGCAGTCTCTATTCCAGGGGGCTTGGGAGCAATCAGCCCCAGCATTTT
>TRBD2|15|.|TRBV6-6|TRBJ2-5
CASSKAGGPAETQYF
TGTGCCAGCAGTAAAGCGGGGGGACCTGCAGAGACCCAGTACTTC
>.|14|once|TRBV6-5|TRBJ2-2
CAVYGVRATGELFF
TGTGCCGTTTACGGCGTCAGGGCCACCGGGGAGCTGTTTTTT